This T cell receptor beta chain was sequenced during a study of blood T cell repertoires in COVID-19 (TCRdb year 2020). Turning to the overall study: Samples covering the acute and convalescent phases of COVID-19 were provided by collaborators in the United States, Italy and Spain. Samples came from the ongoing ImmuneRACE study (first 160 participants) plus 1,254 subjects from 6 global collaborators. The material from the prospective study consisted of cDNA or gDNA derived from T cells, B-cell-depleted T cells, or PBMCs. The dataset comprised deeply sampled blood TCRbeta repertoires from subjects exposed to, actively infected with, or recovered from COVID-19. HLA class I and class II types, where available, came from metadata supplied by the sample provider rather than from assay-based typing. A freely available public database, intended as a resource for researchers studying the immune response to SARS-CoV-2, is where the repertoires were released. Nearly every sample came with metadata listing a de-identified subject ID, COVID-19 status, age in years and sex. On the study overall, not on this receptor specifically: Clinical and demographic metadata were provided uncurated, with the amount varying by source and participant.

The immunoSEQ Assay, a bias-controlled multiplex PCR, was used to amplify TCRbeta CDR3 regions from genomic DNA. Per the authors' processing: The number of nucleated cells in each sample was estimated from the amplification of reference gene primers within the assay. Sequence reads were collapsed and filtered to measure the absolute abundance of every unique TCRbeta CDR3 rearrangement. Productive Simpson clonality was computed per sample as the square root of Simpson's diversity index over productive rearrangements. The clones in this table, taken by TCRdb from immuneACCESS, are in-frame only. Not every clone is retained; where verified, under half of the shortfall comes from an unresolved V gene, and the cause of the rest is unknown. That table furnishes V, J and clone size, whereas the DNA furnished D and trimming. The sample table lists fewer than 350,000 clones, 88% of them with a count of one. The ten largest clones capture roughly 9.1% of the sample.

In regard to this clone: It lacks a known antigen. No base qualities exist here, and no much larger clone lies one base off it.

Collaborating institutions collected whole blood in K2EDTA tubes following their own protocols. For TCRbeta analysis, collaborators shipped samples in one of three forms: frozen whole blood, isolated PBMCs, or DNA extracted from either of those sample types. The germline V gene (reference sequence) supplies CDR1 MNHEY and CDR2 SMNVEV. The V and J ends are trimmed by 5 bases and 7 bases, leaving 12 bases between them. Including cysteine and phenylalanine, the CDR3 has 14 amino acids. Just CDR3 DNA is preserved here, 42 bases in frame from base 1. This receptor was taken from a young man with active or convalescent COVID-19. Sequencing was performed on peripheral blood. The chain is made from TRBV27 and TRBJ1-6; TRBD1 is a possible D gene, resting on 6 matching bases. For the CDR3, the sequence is CASSPYQGNSPLHF. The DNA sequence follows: TGTGCCAGCAGTCCCTACCAGGGGAATTCACCCCTCCACTTT.